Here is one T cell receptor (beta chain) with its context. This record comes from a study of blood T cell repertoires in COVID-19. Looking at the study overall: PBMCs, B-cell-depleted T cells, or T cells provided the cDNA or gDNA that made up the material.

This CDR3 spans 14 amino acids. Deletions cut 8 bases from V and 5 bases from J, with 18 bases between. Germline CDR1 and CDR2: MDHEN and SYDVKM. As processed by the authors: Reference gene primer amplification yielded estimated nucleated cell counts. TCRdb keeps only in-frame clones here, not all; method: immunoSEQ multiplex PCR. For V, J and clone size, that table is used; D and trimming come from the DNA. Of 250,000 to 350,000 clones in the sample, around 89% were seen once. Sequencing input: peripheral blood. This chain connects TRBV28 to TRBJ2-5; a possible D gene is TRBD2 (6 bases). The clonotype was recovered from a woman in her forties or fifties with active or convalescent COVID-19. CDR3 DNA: TGTGCCAGCGTCCTCAGCGGGCACCGGGAGACCCAGTACTTC. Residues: CASVLSGHRETQYF.